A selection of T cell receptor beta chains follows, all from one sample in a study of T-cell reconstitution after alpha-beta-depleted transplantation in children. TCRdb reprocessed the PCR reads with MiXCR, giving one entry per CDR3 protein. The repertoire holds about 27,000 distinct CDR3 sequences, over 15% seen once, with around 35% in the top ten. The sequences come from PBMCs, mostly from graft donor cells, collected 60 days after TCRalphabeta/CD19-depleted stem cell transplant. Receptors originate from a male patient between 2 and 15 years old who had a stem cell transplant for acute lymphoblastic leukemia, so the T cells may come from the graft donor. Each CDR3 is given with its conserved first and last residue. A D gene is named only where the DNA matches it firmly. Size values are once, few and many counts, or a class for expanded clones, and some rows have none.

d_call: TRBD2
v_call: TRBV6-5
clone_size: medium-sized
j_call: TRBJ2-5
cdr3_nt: TGTGCCAGCAGCCGTGGTACTAGCGGGGGCCTCAGGGAGACCCAGTACTTC
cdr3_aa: CASSRGTSGGLRETQYF

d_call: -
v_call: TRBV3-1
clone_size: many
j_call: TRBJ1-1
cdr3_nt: TGTGCCAGCAGCCAACAAATGAACACTGAAGCTTTCTTT
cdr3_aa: CASSQQMNTEAFF

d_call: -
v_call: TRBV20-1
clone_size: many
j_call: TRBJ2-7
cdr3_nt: TGCAGTGCTAGAGATCTCGGGAACACCTACGAGCAGTACTTC
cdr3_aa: CSARDLGNTYEQYF

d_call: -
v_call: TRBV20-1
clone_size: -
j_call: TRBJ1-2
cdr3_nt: TGCAGTGCCCCAGTGGGTAACTATGGCTACACCTTC
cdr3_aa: CSAPVGNYGYTF

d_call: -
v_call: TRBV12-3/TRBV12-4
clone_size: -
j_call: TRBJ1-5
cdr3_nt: TGTGCCAGCAGTTTAAAGGGTCTGGATAGCAATCAGCCCCAGCATTTT
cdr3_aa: CASSLKGLDSNQPQHF

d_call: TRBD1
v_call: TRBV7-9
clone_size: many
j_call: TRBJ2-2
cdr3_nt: TGTGCCAGCAGCTTAGTAGGGGGCCCCGGGGAGCTGTTTTTT
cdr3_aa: CASSLVGGPGELFF

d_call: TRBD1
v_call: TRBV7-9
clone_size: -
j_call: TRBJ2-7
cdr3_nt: TGTGCCAGCAGCCCACCGGGACAGGGAGAGCAGTACTTC
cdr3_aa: CASSPPGQGEQYF

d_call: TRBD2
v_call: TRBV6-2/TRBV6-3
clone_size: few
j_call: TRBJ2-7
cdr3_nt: TGTGCCAGCAGTACGCGGACTAGCGGGAGTCCACGGCGGGAGCCCGGGGGGCAGTACTTC
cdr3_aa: CASSTRTSGSPRREPGGQYF

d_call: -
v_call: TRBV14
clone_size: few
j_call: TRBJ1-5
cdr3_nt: TGTGCCAGCAGCCTAGGGCCAGGGCAGCCCCAGCATTTT
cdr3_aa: CASSLGPGQPQHF

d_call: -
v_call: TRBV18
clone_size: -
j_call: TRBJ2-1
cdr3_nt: TGTGCCAGCTCACCCCGGCAAAACAATGAGCAGTTCTTC
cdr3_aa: CASSPRQNNEQFF

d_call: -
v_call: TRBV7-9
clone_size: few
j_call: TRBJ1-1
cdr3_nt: TGTGCCAGCAGCCAAACCGGGACAAAGAACACTGAAGCTTTCTTT
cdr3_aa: CASSQTGTKNTEAFF

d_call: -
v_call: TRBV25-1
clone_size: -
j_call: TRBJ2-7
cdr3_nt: TGTGCCAGCAGTCCTCAGGGTGGGGGTGGTACCTACGAGCAGTACTTC
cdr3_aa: CASSPQGGGGTYEQYF

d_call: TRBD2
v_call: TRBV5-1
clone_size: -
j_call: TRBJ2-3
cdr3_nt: TGCGCCAGCCGGGAGAGCGGGACTTTAGATACGCAGTATTTT
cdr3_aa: CASRESGTLDTQYF

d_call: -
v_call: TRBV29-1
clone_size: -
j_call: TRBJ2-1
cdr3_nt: TGCAGCGTTACCCCTCGGGCTAGATTGAGATCCCGCGGGGCCTACAATGAGCAGTTCTTC
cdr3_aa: CSVTPRARLRSRGAYNEQFF

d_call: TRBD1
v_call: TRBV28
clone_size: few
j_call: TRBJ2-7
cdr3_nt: TGTGCCAGCGGAACTACCGGGGACAGGGGCCACGAGCAGTACTTC
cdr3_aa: CASGTTGDRGHEQYF

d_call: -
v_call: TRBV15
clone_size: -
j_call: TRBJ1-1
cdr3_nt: TGTGCCACCAGCAGAGATCGGAAGGGTGCGAACACTGAAGCTTTCTTT
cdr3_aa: CATSRDRKGANTEAFF

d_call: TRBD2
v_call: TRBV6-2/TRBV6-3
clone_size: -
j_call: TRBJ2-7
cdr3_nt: TGTGCCAGCAGTTACAATTGGGTAGCGGGAGAGGACGAGCAGTACTTC
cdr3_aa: CASSYNWVAGEDEQYF

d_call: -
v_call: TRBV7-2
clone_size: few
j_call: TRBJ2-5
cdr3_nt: TGTGCCAGCAGCTTGTGGATCCAAGAGACCCAGTACTTC
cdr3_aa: CASSLWIQETQYF

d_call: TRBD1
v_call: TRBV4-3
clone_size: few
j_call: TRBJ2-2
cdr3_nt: TGCGCCAGCAGCCAAGTCCCGGGACAGGGGGCGAACACCGGGGAGCTGTTTTTT
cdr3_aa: CASSQVPGQGANTGELFF

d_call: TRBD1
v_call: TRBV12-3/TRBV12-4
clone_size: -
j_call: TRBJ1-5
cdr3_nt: TGTGCCAGCACCTCTTTAGGGGGCGAAGGTAGCAATCAGCCCCAGCATTTT
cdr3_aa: CASTSLGGEGSNQPQHF

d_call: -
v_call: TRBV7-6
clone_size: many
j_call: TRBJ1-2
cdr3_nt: TGTGCCAGCAGCTCCCCGGCCGGACCCCGGAATGCCTACACCTTC
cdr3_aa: CASSSPAGPRNAYTF

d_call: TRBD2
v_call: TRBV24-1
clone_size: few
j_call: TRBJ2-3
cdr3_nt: TGTGCCACCAGTGAAACGGGACTAGCGGCCTCTGGAGATACGCAGTATTTT
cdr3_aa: CATSETGLAASGDTQYF

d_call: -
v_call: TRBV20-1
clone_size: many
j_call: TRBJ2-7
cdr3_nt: TGCAGTGCTAGGGGGGGCGGGGTGTCCTACGAGCAGTACTTC
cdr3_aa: CSARGGGVSYEQYF

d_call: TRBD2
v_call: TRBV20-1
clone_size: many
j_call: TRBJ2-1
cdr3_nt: TGCAGTGCTAGATACAGCGGGAGCTACAATGAGCAGTTCTTC
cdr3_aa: CSARYSGSYNEQFF

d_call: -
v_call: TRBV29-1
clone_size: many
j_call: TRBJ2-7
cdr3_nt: TGCAGCGTTGGTACAGATTACTACGAGCAGTACTTC
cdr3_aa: CSVGTDYYEQYF

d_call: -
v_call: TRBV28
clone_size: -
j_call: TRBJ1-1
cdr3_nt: TGTGCCAGCAGTTCGACAGTGAACACTGAAGCTTTCTTT
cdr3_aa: CASSSTVNTEAFF

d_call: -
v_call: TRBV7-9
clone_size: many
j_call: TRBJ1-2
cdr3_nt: TGTGCCGGCAGCGGTTCCTATGGCTACACCTTC
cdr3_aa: CAGSGSYGYTF

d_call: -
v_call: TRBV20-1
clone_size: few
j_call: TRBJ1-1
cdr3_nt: TGCAGTGCTAGAAAGGACGTGAACACTGAAGCTTTCTTT
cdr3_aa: CSARKDVNTEAFF

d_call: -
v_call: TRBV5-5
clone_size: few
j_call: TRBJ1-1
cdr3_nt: TGTGCCAGCAGCTGGAACACTGAAGCTTTCTTT
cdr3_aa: CASSWNTEAFF

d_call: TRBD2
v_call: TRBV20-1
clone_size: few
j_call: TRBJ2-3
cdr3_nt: TGCAGTGCGAATCTACCACTAGCGGGGGAAACAGATACGCAGTATTTT
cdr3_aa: CSANLPLAGETDTQYF

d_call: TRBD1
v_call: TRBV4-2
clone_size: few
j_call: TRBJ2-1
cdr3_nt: TGTGCCAGCAGCACAGGGGGGTACAATGAGCAGTTCTTC
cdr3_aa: CASSTGGYNEQFF

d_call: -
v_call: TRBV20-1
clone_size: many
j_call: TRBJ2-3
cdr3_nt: TGCAGTGCGAGAATAGGCCGGGGCGGGACAGATACGCAGTATTTT
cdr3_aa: CSARIGRGGTDTQYF

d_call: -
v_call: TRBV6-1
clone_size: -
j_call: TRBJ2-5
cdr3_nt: TGTGCCAGCAGTGTGTCGGAAGAGACCCAGTACTTC
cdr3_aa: CASSVSEETQYF

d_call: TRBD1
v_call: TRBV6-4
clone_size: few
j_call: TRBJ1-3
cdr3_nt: TGTGCCAGCAGTCTCACCGGGACAGCCGACGCAGGCTCTGGAAACACCATATATTTT
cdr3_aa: CASSLTGTADAGSGNTIYF

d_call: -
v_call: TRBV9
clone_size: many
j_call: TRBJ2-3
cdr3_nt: TGTGCCAGCAGCGTAGACCCCCCCCCAGATACGCAGTATTTT
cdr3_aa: CASSVDPPPDTQYF

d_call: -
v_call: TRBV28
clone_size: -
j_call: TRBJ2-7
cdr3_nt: TGTGCCACCCAAACTCCGGGACTGATTTACTACGAGCAGTACTTC
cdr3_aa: CATQTPGLIYYEQYF

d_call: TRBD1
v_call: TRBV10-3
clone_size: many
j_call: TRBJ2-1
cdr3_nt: TGTGCCATACAGAGGGGGCTAGGGGAGGAGCAGTTCTTC
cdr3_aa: CAIQRGLGEEQFF

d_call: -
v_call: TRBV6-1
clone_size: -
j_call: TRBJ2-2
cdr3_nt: TGTGCCGGGAGCTGGAAACGAGCTCCGGGGGAGCTGTTTTTT
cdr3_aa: CAGSWKRAPGELFF

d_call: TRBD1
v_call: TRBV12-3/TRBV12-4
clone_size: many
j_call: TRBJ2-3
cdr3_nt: TGTGCCAGCAGTTTAGATAGGGACAGTAGCACAGATACGCAGTATTTT
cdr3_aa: CASSLDRDSSTDTQYF

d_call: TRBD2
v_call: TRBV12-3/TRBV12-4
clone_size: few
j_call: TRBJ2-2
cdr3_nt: TGTGCCAGCAGTTTAGCGCTTCTAGCGGGGGGGTCGTGGACCGGGGAGCTGTTTTTT
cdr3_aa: CASSLALLAGGSWTGELFF

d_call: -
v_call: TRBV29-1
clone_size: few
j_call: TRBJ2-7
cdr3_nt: TGCAGCGTTGAGATGGGGCACGAGCAGTACTTC
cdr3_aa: CSVEMGHEQYF